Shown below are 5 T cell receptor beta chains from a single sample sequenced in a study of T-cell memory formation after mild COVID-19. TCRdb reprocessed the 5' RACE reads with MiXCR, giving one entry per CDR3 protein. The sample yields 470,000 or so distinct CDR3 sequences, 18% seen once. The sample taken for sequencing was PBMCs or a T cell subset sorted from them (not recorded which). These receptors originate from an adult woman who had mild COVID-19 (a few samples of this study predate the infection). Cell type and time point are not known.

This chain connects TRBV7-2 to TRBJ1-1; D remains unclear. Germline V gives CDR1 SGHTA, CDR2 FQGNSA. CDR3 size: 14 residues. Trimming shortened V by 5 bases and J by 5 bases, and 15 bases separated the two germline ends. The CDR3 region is CASSTPVGLTEAFF. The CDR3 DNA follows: TGTGCCAGCAGCACCCCGGTAGGCCTTACTGAAGCTTTCTTT.

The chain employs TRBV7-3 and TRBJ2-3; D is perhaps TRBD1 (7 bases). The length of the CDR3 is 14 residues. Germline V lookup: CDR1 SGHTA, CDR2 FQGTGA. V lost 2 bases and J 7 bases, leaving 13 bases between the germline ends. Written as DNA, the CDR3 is TGTGCCAGCAGCTTATCAGGGGGGCGAAATACGCAGTATTTT. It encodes CASSLSGGRNTQYF.

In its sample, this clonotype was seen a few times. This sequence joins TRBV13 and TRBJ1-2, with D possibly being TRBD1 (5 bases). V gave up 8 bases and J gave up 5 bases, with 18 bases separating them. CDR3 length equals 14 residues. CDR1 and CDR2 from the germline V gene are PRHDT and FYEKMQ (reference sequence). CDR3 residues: CASRRGRVGYGYTF. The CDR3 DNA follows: TGTGCCAGCCGCCGGGGCAGGGTCGGATATGGCTACACCTTC.

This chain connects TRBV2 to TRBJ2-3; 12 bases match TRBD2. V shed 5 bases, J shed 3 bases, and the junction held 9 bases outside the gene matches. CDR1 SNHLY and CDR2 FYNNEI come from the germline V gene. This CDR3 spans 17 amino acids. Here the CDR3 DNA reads TGTGCCAGCAGTCTCAGGGCTAGCGGGAGGGGAACAGATACGCAGTATTTT. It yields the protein CASSLRASGRGTDTQYF.

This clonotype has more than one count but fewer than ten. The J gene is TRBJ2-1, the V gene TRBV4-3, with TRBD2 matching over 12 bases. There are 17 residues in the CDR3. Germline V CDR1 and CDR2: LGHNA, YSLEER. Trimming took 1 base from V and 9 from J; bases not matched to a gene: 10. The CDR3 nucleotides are TGCGCCAGCAGCCAAGGGGTCAGAGGACTAGCGGGATCTGAGCAGTTCTTC. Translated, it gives CASSQGVRGLAGSEQFF.